This T cell receptor (beta chain) came from a study of human T cells and chemical hapten exposure. Across the whole study: Patients were given diphenylcyclopropenone on the scalp weekly across the roughly 25-week study. Patch tests applied 0.01% DPC to the upper back and were scored after 6 days. How much TCR each sample yielded varied, mostly because pooled library volumes differed slightly.

This clonotype was found a few times. Its target is not known. Time point described: pre-sensitization, week 0. Treatment noted: therapeutic diphenylcyclopropenone sensitization with weekly scalp DPC. Study-wide results and limits: DPC sensitization did not alter TCRs above 1 in 1000 frequency.

The V and J ends lost 8 bases and 5 bases respectively, with 13 bases between them. Germline V gives CDR1 MNHEY, CDR2 SVGAGI. The CDR3 loop spans 12 amino acids. Using its own MiXCR run on the RACE reads, TCRdb lists one record per CDR3 protein. The data show about 260,000 distinct CDR3 sequences, with about 8.1% seen just once and under 2.5% held by the top ten. This sample comprised whole blood, obtained in connection with sensitization to the hapten diphenylcyclopropenone (DPC). The rearrangement joins TRBV6-5 to TRBJ2-7; weak D call: TRBD2 (7 bases). The TCR comes from a woman aged 40 to 50 with alopecia areata. Some clones in this sample may be carry-over from other donors' samples. The CDR3 loop reads CASFGGAHEQYF. The CDR3 nucleotides are TGTGCCAGCTTTGGGGGGGCCCACGAGCAGTACTTC.